Listed below are T cell receptor beta chains from one sample, sequenced in a study of T cells after yellow fever vaccination. TCRdb fed the 5' RACE reads into MiXCR, producing one record per CDR3 protein. There are 350,000 to 450,000 distinct CDR3 sequences in the sample; approximately 18% occur only once, and roughly 19% lies in the top ten. The starting material was PBMCs, obtained before the yellow fever booster vaccination. These receptor sequences come from a young man who received the YFV17D yellow fever vaccine. CDR3s include the opening cysteine and the closing phenylalanine or tryptophan. D genes are given only for firm matches. Size values are once, few and many counts, or a class for expanded clones, and some rows have none.

V gene	D gene	clone size	J gene	CDR3 DNA	CDR3 protein
TRBV6-5	NA	NA	TRBJ1-2	TGTGCCAGCAGGTCCGGACAGTATCCCCCGGATGGCTACACCTTC	CASRSGQYPPDGYTF
TRBV7-3	NA	NA	TRBJ2-2	TGTGCCAGCAGCTTAGGGGGCCAAGCGAACACCGGGGAGCTGTTTTTT	CASSLGGQANTGELFF
TRBV6-5	TRBD1	NA	TRBJ2-1	TGTGCCAGCAGGGCACAGGGGGGACATGAGCAGTTCTTC	CASRAQGGHEQFF
TRBV12-3/TRBV12-4	NA	NA	TRBJ2-2	TGTGATACACTGAGCGGGGAGCTGTTTTTT	CDTLSGELFF
TRBV7-9	NA	many	TRBJ2-7	TGTGCCAGCAGCTTAGGCTACAATTCTTACGAGCAGTACTTC	CASSLGYNSYEQYF
TRBV9	TRBD2	few	TRBJ2-1	TGTGCCAGCAGCGCCCCCCTTACCCTAAGCGGGGGGATCTACAATGAGCAGTTCTTC	CASSAPLTLSGGIYNEQFF
TRBV4-1	NA	few	TRBJ1-2	TGCGCCAGCAGCCCTCAGGTGATGGGGCGGGATGGCTACACCTTC	CASSPQVMGRDGYTF
TRBV27	NA	NA	TRBJ1-1	TGTGCCAGCAGTCCGCTCAGCCACAACACTGAAGCTTTCTTT	CASSPLSHNTEAFF
TRBV9	TRBD2	NA	TRBJ2-3	TGTGCCAGCAGCGTAGGGGGACTAGCCTACACAGATACGCAGTATTTT	CASSVGGLAYTDTQYF
TRBV6-5	NA	many	TRBJ2-3	TGTGCCAGCTCCCCTTTGGGCGATACGCAGTATTTT	CASSPLGDTQYF
TRBV6-1	NA	few	TRBJ2-2	TGTGCCAGCAGCAAAAAGGCTATGGCAGCCACCGGGGAGCTGTTTTTT	CASSKKAMAATGELFF
TRBV12-3/TRBV12-4	NA	few	TRBJ2-3	TGTGCCAGCAGTTTCAACCCCCCACCAGATACGCAGTATTTT	CASSFNPPPDTQYF
TRBV6-5	NA	NA	TRBJ1-1	TGTGCCAGCAGTTACTCGAGGAGCAGTGGAGGCACTGAAGCTTTCTTT	CASSYSRSSGGTEAFF
TRBV7-9	NA	NA	TRBJ1-2	TGTGCCAGCAGCTCTGCCGGCTATGGCTACACCTTC	CASSSAGYGYTF
TRBV12-3/TRBV12-4	NA	NA	TRBJ1-5	TGTGCCAGCAGTTCGGGTGTGACAGGCAATCAGCCCCAGCATTTT	CASSSGVTGNQPQHF
TRBV5-1	NA	NA	TRBJ2-3	TGCGCCAGCGGGTCAGGGGCCGTTGGCCCAGATACGCAGTATTTT	CASGSGAVGPDTQYF
TRBV6-5	NA	many	TRBJ1-1	TGTGCCAGCACCTCGGGAGGTTCGAACACTGAAGCTTTCTTT	CASTSGGSNTEAFF
TRBV5-5	NA	NA	TRBJ1-1	TGTGCCAGCAGCCCCCTTAGAGTCACGAACACTGAAGCTTTCTTT	CASSPLRVTNTEAFF
TRBV11-2	NA	NA	TRBJ2-1	TGTGCCAGCAGCTTAGGTAACAGGGCCAAATACAATGAGCAGTTCTTC	CASSLGNRAKYNEQFF
TRBV6-1	NA	NA	TRBJ1-5	TGTGCCAGCACTCTAGCGGGAGGGTATCAGCCCCAGCATTTT	CASTLAGGYQPQHF
TRBV14	TRBD1	NA	TRBJ2-7	TGTGCCAGCAGTCAGGGACAGGGTGTTCTCCACGAGCAGTACTTC	CASSQGQGVLHEQYF
TRBV27	NA	NA	TRBJ1-4	TGTGCCAGCAGTTCGCCCGGGACCCACTCCGAAAAACTGTTTTTT	CASSSPGTHSEKLFF
TRBV20-1	TRBD1	few	TRBJ1-4	TGCAGTGCTAGGGATCCGGGACAGGTAGAAAAACTGTTTTTT	CSARDPGQVEKLFF
TRBV29-1	NA	NA	TRBJ1-1	TGCAGCGAACGGACAGCCTTGAACACTGAAGCTTTCTTT	CSERTALNTEAFF
TRBV5-1	NA	many	TRBJ1-1	TGCGCCAGCAGCCTTTCCGGGACGAACACTGAAGCTTTCTTT	CASSLSGTNTEAFF
TRBV7-9	TRBD2	few	TRBJ2-1	TGTGCCAGCAGCTTAGTTGGGGTAGCGGGGCTCTACAATGAGCAGTTCTTC	CASSLVGVAGLYNEQFF
TRBV11-2	TRBD1	NA	TRBJ2-3	TGTGCCAGCAGCCCTGACAGGGCAGATACGCAGTATTTT	CASSPDRADTQYF
TRBV18	NA	NA	TRBJ2-1	TGTGCCAGCTCACCTAACGGAGCCTACAATGAGCAGTTCTTC	CASSPNGAYNEQFF
TRBV4-2	NA	few	TRBJ1-1	TGTGCCAGCAGCCAAGATCTTGCATTTAACACTGAAGCTTTCTTT	CASSQDLAFNTEAFF
TRBV5-4	NA	few	TRBJ2-5	TGTGCCAGCAGCTTGGTGGGAACGCCGCAAGAGACCCAGTACTTC	CASSLVGTPQETQYF
TRBV13	NA	few	TRBJ1-3	TGTGCCAGCAGCTCCCCTTTGGAGGGCTCTGGAAACACCATATATTTT	CASSSPLEGSGNTIYF
TRBV12-3/TRBV12-4	TRBD2	few	TRBJ2-5	TGTGCCAGCAGTTTTACTAGCGGGGGGACGGAGACCCAGTACTTC	CASSFTSGGTETQYF
TRBV5-1	NA	NA	TRBJ1-2	TGCGCCAGCAGCGAAACTGGGGCCGGGCTCTATGGCTACACCTTC	CASSETGAGLYGYTF
TRBV24-1	NA	NA	TRBJ2-2	TGTGCCACCGGGGGCACACAGAACACCGGGGAGCTGTTTTTT	CATGGTQNTGELFF
TRBV20-1	TRBD2	NA	TRBJ2-3	TGCAGTGCTAGACCGCTAGCGGGGGGGCTGTCAGATACGCAGTATTTT	CSARPLAGGLSDTQYF
TRBV20-1	TRBD2	NA	TRBJ2-1	TGCAGTGGGGGGAGGGGAAACAATGAGCAGTTCTTC	CSGGRGNNEQFF
TRBV6-2/TRBV6-3	NA	NA	TRBJ1-4	TGTGCCAGCAGTTATGGGCAGAGGGGAGAAAAACTGTTTTTT	CASSYGQRGEKLFF
TRBV7-9	NA	NA	TRBJ2-5	TGTGCCAGCAGCTTGCACGAAGAGACCCAGTACTTC	CASSLHEETQYF
TRBV7-9	TRBD1	many	TRBJ2-5	TGTGCCAGCAGCCTTAAACGGGGACAGCAAGAGACCCAGTACTTC	CASSLKRGQQETQYF